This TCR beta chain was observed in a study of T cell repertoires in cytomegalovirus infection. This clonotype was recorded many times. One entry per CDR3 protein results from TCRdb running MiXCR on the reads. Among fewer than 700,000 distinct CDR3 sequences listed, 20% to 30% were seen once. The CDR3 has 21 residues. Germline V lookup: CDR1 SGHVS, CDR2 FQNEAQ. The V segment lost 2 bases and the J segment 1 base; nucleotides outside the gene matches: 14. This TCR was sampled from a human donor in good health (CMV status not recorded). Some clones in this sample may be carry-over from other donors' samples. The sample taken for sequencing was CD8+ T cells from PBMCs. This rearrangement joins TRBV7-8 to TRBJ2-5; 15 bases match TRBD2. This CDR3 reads CASSLPRSGTSGGQTQETQYF. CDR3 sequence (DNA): TGTGCCAGCAGCTTACCCAGATCCGGGACTAGCGGGGGGCAAACCCAAGAGACCCAGTACTTC.